This T cell receptor beta chain came from a study of response to subunit inactivated influenza vaccine. Findings and limits, study-wide: Authors suggested seasonal influenza vaccinations each recruit few new T cells.

This clonotype was detected a few times. Its antigen is unidentified. A single record per CDR3 protein comes from TCRdb applying MiXCR to the RT-PCR reads. The table shows hundreds of thousands of distinct CDR3 sequences, with about 8% occurring only once. CDR3 length: 16 amino acids. The germline V gene encodes CDR1 DFQATT and CDR2 SNEGSKA (reference sequence). V lost 1 base to trimming and J lost 2 bases, with 15 bases between them. The rearrangement links TRBV20-1 to TRBJ2-1, with D perhaps TRBD1 (7 bases). This clonotype was obtained from a man aged 50 to 75 who received an inactivated influenza vaccine. This specimen was PBMCs from blood, taken 23 to 25 months after vaccination. This chain's CDR3 is CSARGGIQGAYNEQFF. DNA of the CDR3: TGCAGTGCTAGAGGCGGGATTCAGGGGGCCTACAATGAGCAGTTCTTC.